This record covers a single TCR beta chain. Its matching antigen is unknown. Primers: 60 Vbeta forward and 13 Jbeta reverse. Libraries were prepared by immunoSEQ multiplex PCR; TCRdb keeps only in-frame clonotypes and omits some of them. There are 200,000 to 250,000 clones in the sample; around 80% occur only once, and less than 8.5% lies in the top ten. This sample stems from a study of cytomegalovirus exposure and HLA in healthy donors. In the study overall: An earlier analysis identified approximately 110 million unique TCR beta sequences in about 200 million T cells. Study observations and caveats: Later analysis demonstrated an association between a missense DCLRE1C variant and TCR beta V- and J-gene trimming.

With V trimmed by 2 bases and J by 8 bases, 3 bases remained unmatched. In germline, CDR1 is SGDLS, CDR2 YYNGEE. CDR3 length: 15 amino acids. The specimen was PBMCs. The TCR comes from a woman in her sixties in good health and CMV-seropositive. The rearrangement links TRBV9 to TRBJ2-1, with 14 nucleotides matching TRBD2. CDR3 DNA: TGTGCCAGCAGCGTCTCGACTAGCGGGAGGGATGAGCAGTTCTTC. This encodes CASSVSTSGRDEQFF. Complete variable domain (other parts from reference TRBV9 and TRBJ2-1): DSGVTQTPKHLITATGQRVTLRCSPRSGDLSVYWYQQSLDQGLQFLIQYYNGEERAKGNILERFSAQQFPDLHSELNLSSLELGDSALYFCASSVSTSGRDEQFFGPGTRLTVL.